This T cell receptor beta chain was captured in a study of IL-17A CD8 T cells in psoriatic arthritis synovium. With regard to the full study: The goal of the study was to characterize the phenotype, molecular profile and function of synovial IL-17A+CD8+ T cells in the pathogenesis of psoriatic arthritis. The investigation overall reported the following: Some individual clones occupied over 5% of the repertoire, though most synovial CD8+ subsets remained polyclonal. In a couple of patients, many Tc17 clones were found to be shared with the synovial Tc1 population, resulting in Morisita overlap indices above 0.75. TCR sequencing covered only a few patients, which the authors acknowledged as a limited sample size. In psoriatic arthritis, TCRbeta sequencing revealed that synovial Tc17 cells were polyclonal (median clonality around 0.085). Cells were obtained from synovial fluid rather than synovial tissue, because no psoriatic arthritis synovial tissue samples were available.

CD3+ T cells, isolated magnetically, got 1.5 hours of stimulation with PMA and ionomycin and were then labeled using IL-17A and IFNgamma cytokine secretion assays. Synovial fluid effusions were drawn by aspiration from the actively inflamed joints of psoriatic arthritis patients. For each patient, synovial fluid served as the source from which three memory CD8+ T cell populations were isolated by sorting: Tc1 cells (IL-17A-IFNgamma+), Tc17 cells (IL-17A+) and the bulk memory fraction, allowing their TCR repertoires to be compared. The Classification of Psoriatic Arthritis Study Group (CASPAR) criteria were met by the psoriatic arthritis patients. Cytokine-secreting cells were counterstained with viability dye and anti-CD3, CD8, CD14 and CD4 antibodies and sorted on a BD FACSAria. TCRbeta sequencing was performed on sorted synovial fluid CD8+ T cell subsets from a few patients with psoriatic arthritis. Before use, synovial fluid mononuclear cells were separated with Lymphoprep and cryopreserved in liquid nitrogen. The medium used for cryopreservation was made up of about 50% fetal calf serum and about 9.7% dimethyl sulfoxide.

After DNA extraction (Qiagen), TCRbeta V-D-J rearrangements were amplified in a bias-controlled manner and then sequenced at high throughput (immunoSEQ; Adaptive Biotech). On the authors' methods: The immunoSEQ Analyzer platform was used for sequence-level analysis of productive sequences. Clonality was calculated as 1 minus Pielou's evenness, with values ranging from 0 (highly polyclonal) to 1 (monoclonal). How much repertoires overlapped between subsets was quantified with the Morisita index, which goes from 0 (no similarity) to 1 (complete similarity). TCRdb obtained this table from immuneACCESS and retained in-frame rearrangements with V and J assigned. These tables miss some clones; where compared with another copy, unresolved V genes account for less than half of the shortfall, and the remainder is unexplained. For V, J and clone size, that table is used; D and trimming come from the DNA. This sample holds under 1,500 clones; 70% to 85% were observed only once. The ten largest clones add up to less than 15% of the sample.

Worth noting for this clone: Which antigen it targets is not known. Base qualities are not provided; no much larger clone lies one nucleotide away.

Clipping removes 5 bases from V and 8 bases from J, with 9 as the unmatched junction base count. CDR1 and CDR2 are read off the germline V gene as SGHVS and FNYEAQ. The CDR3 runs 15 amino acids, cysteine and phenylalanine included. The read is trimmed to its CDR3 DNA, 45 bases read in frame from base 1. The sample was IL-17A+ (IFN-gamma+/-) memory CD8+ T cells from synovial fluid. The sample's cell subset or site, from its label and the paper: IL-17A+IFNgamma+/- memory CD8+ (Tc17) cells. This clonotype was sampled from a human donor with psoriatic arthritis. The chain is made from TRBV7-6 and TRBJ1-4; 9 middle bases align to TRBD1. The CDR3 region: CASSRGTGRNEKLFF. The nucleotide sequence is TGTGCCAGCAGCCGTGGGACAGGGCGTAACGAAAAACTGTTTTTT.